What follows are 21 T cell receptor beta chains derived from one specimen sequenced in a study of blood T cell repertoires in COVID-19. Sequencing was performed with immunoSEQ multiplex PCR; in TCRdb, only in-frame clones are kept and a portion is missing. The table shows 50,000 to 65,000 clones, with about 66% occurring only once. The sample was PBMCs or T cells enriched from blood (not recorded which). Source of these receptors: a woman aged 60 to 75 who had been exposed to COVID-19.

V and J are TRBV6-6 and TRBJ1-5; D ambiguous. Trimming left V 7 bases short and J 3 bases short, with 13 bases between. Germline values: CDR1 MNHNY, CDR2 SVGAGI (reference sequence). This CDR3 contains 14 residues. The CDR3 is CASKSNGPNQPQHF. CDR3 sequence (DNA): TGTGCCAGCAAGTCCAATGGGCCCAATCAGCCCCAGCATTTT.

CDR3 sequence (DNA): TGTGCCAGCAGCCAGACAGGTCACGCCGACACAGATACGCAGTATTTT. Its protein is CASSQTGHADTDTQYF. The chain combines TRBV7-2 with TRBJ2-3; the D gene is possibly TRBD1 (6 bases). The CDR3 loop spans 16 amino acids. CDR1 is SGHTA, CDR2 FQGNSA, per germline. Trimming shortened V by 5 bases and J by 2 bases, and 17 bases separated the two germline ends.

This clone was recorded only once. This chain connects TRBV4-2 to TRBJ2-5; 8 positions match TRBD2. Germline V gene sequence: CDR1 LGHNA, CDR2 YNFKEQ. This CDR3 is 15 amino acids long. The V and J ends lost 3 bases and 4 bases, in that order; junction bases with no gene match: 7. The CDR3, as DNA: TGTGCCAGCAGCCAGCCAGCGGGGGAGGGAGAGACCCAGTACTTC. Translated: CASSQPAGEGETQYF.

The chain employs TRBV28 and TRBJ2-7, with 11 nucleotides matching TRBD1. The CDR3 spans 15 residues. The germline V gene has CDR1 MDHEN and CDR2 SYDVKM. The V and J ends lost 6 bases and 5 bases, in that order; junction bases with no gene match: 9. The CDR3 DNA is TGTGCCAGCAGACCTTCCGGGACAGGGGGGAACGAGCAGTACTTC. Residues: CASRPSGTGGNEQYF. The full variable domain, its missing parts supplied by reference TRBV28 and TRBJ2-7, is DVKVTQSSRYLVKRTGEKVFLECVQDMDHENMFWYRQDPGLGLRLIYFSYDVKMKEKGDIPEGYSVSREKKERFSLILESASTNQTSMYLCASRPSGTGGNEQYFGPGTRLTVT.

The chain combines TRBV12-3 or TRBV12-4 with TRBJ1-2, with D hard to call. V was cut by 3 bases and J by 5 bases, with 10 bases left in between. The CDR3 length is 13 residues. CDR3 in DNA: TGTGCCAGCAGTTTGTACAGAGAGTATGGCTACACCTTC. This encodes CASSLYREYGYTF.

The V gene is TRBV30, the J gene TRBJ1-3; possible D gene TRBD1, 5 bases. The CDR3 runs 17 residues. Trimming cost V 2 bases and J 2 bases, with 19 bases left between them. The germline gives CDR1 GTSNPN, CDR2 SVGIG (reference sequence). CDR3 amino acids: CAWSMGSAGVAGNTIYF. The CDR3 DNA follows: TGTGCCTGGAGTATGGGGTCCGCGGGGGTCGCTGGAAACACCATATATTTT. Together with reference TRBV30 and TRBJ1-3, the CDR3 gives the full variable domain: SQTIHQWPATLVQPVGSPLSLECTVEGTSNPNLYWYRQAAGRGLQLLFYSVGIGQISSEVPQNLSASRPQDRQFILSSKKLLLSDSGFYLCAWSMGSAGVAGNTIYFGEGSWLTVV.

This chain joins TRBV3-1 (or the pseudogene TRBV3-2) and TRBJ2-1, with TRBD2 matching over 12 bases. This CDR3 region has 15 residues. The germline gives CDR1 LGHDT, CDR2 YNNKEL (reference sequence). V lost 6 bases to trimming and J lost 6 bases; unmatched junction nucleotides: 6. The CDR3 spells CASRSSGGAFNEQFF. CDR3 coding DNA: TGTGCCAGCAGATCTAGCGGGGGGGCGTTCAATGAGCAGTTCTTC.

This clone showed up just a few times. The chain is built from TRBV28 and TRBJ1-1; TRBD1 matches at 7 bases. The CDR3 is 14 residues long. J lost 3 bases, V lost 7 bases, and 8 bases had no gene match. The germline gives CDR1 MDHEN, CDR2 SYDVKM. CDR3 amino acids: CASTLQGRYTEAFF. The CDR3 nucleotides read TGTGCCAGCACACTACAGGGGCGTTACACTGAAGCTTTCTTT.

The V gene is TRBV5-1, the J gene TRBJ2-5; TRBD2 agrees at 16 bases. V trimming: 4 bases; J trimming: 5 bases; junction bases outside the gene matches: 5. Per germline, CDR1 SGHRS and CDR2 YFSETQ. The CDR3 is made up of 16 amino acids. The CDR3 protein is CASSGTSGGAVETQYF. CDR3 nucleotides: TGCGCCAGCAGCGGGACTAGCGGGGGGGCGGTGGAGACCCAGTACTTC.

This chain joins TRBV3-1 (or the pseudogene TRBV3-2) and TRBJ1-3; the match to TRBD1 covers 8 bases. There are 17 residues in the CDR3. J gave up 0 bases and V 3 bases, and 7 bases lay outside the gene matches. The V gene's germline CDR1 is LGHDT and CDR2 YNNKEL (reference sequence). The CDR3 loop reads CASSQGLTGDSGNTIYF. CDR3 DNA: TGTGCCAGCAGCCAGGGGTTGACAGGGGACTCTGGAAACACCATATATTTT.

This clone was seen repeatedly, ten times or more. The CDR3 sequence: CASSSGQMPNEKLFF. The CDR3 bases are TGTGCCAGCAGCTCCGGACAGATGCCTAATGAAAAACTGTTTTTT. This chain uses TRBV7-9 with TRBJ1-4; D perhaps matches TRBD1 (6 bases). Germline values: CDR1 SEHNR, CDR2 FQNEAQ (reference sequence). V lost 4 bases to trimming and J lost 3 bases, with 12 bases between them. The CDR3 has 15 residues.

This rearrangement joins TRBV19 to TRBJ1-5; no clear D gene. The CDR3 runs 16 residues. Trimming took off 1 base at V and 0 bases at J, with 10 bases between the two ends. The V gene's germline CDR1 is LNHDA and CDR2 SQIVND (reference sequence). The CDR3 reads CASSIGTFNSNQPQHF. CDR3 DNA sequence: TGTGCCAGTAGTATAGGGACTTTTAATAGCAATCAGCCCCAGCATTTT.

The chain combines TRBV6-4 with TRBJ2-1; TRBD2 is a possible D gene (6 bases). Germline CDR1 MRHNA, CDR2 SNTAGT. Trimming stripped 0 bases from V and 0 bases from J, with 15 bases between. The CDR3 is 18 amino acids. Here the CDR3 DNA reads TGTGCCAGCAGTGACTCAGGAGGGCCTATAAACTCCTACAATGAGCAGTTCTTC. As protein: CASSDSGGPINSYNEQFF.

V is TRBV29-1 and J is TRBJ1-4, with TRBD1 identical over 8 bases. V shed 7 bases, J shed 7 bases, and the junction held 5 bases outside the gene matches. CDR3 size: 12 residues. Germline CDR1 SQVTM, CDR2 ANQGSEA. CDR3 sequence (DNA): TGCAGCGCCGGACAGGGAGGTGAAAAACTGTTTTTT. Amino acid sequence: CSAGQGGEKLFF.

The chain couples TRBV27 to TRBJ1-2; D not certain. The V gene lost 4 bases and the J gene lost 3 bases, with 15 bases spanning the gap. The CDR3 spans 15 residues. Germline V gene data show CDR1 as MNHEY and CDR2 as SMNVEV (reference sequence). The CDR3 loop reads CASSSNQPYHYGYTF. As DNA, the CDR3 is TGTGCCAGCAGTTCTAATCAACCTTACCACTATGGCTACACCTTC.

This chain uses TRBV2 with TRBJ2-2, with D tentatively TRBD1 (6 bases). This CDR3 contains 14 residues. V was shortened by 6 bases and J by 0 bases, with 8 bases between the two germline ends. In germline, CDR1 is SNHLY, CDR2 FYNNEI. As DNA, the CDR3 is TGTGCCAGCAGCGGACAGTCGAACACCGGGGAGCTGTTTTTT. This codes for CASSGQSNTGELFF.

This chain joins TRBV5-4 and TRBJ1-1, with no clear D. CDR3 length: 16 residues. Trimming removed 4 bases from V and 3 bases from J, with 19 bases in between. Looked up from germline, CDR1 is SGHNT and CDR2 is YYREEE (reference sequence). CDR3 sequence: CASSKEQIPLDTEAFF. The CDR3 DNA is TGTGCCAGCAGCAAAGAACAGATTCCCTTGGACACTGAAGCTTTCTTT.

This chain uses TRBV5-1 with TRBJ1-5; a weak D match, TRBD1 (5 bases). In germline, CDR1 is SGHRS, CDR2 YFSETQ. The CDR3 spans 13 residues. Trimming removed 3 bases at V and 7 bases at J, with 11 bases between. The CDR3 sequence is CASSYSAGQPQHF. CDR3 DNA: TGCGCCAGCAGCTATTCGGCAGGGCAGCCCCAGCATTTT.

The table lists this clone with a few counts. A read error may account for a junction end that differs from germline. The chain carries TRBV6-6 and TRBJ1-1; D perhaps matches TRBD1 (6 bases). CDR3 length: 13 amino acids. Per germline, CDR1 MNHNY and CDR2 SVGAGI (reference sequence). The CDR3 coding sequence is TGTGCCAGCACCACCCGACCGGGACACTCCTTTTCCTTT. Protein product: CASTTRPGHSFSF.

In this sample, this clone turned up many times. The chain couples TRBV30 to TRBJ1-2, with D possibly matching TRBD1 (5 bases). Germline V gene sequence: CDR1 GTSNPN, CDR2 SVGIG (reference sequence). The CDR3 is 13 residues long. Trimming removed 1 base from V and 6 bases from J, with 12 bases in between. For the CDR3, the DNA is TGTGCCTGGAGTGCCCCTCCAGGGAATGGCTACACCTTC. Translating it yields CAWSAPPGNGYTF.

The gene calls are TRBV2 and TRBJ1-3; TRBD1 might be the D (6 bases). This CDR3 is 16 amino acids long. Trimming removed 10 bases at V and 0 bases at J, with 19 bases between. Per germline, CDR1 SNHLY and CDR2 FYNNEI. The chain's CDR3 is CATRGGDFVSGNTIYF. The CDR3 region has the DNA TGTGCCACCAGAGGGGGGGACTTTGTCTCTGGAAACACCATATATTTT.